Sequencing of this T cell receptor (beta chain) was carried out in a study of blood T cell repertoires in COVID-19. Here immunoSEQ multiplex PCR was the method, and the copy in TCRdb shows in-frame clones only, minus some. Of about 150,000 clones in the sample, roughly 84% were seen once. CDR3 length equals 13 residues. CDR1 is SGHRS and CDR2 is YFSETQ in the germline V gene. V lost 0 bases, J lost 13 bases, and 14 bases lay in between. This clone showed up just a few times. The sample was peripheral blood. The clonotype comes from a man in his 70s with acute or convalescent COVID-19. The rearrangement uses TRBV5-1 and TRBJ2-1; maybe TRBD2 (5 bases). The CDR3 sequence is CASSLETGKVQFF. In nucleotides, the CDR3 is TGCGCCAGCAGCTTGGAGACCGGGAAGGTTCAGTTCTTC.